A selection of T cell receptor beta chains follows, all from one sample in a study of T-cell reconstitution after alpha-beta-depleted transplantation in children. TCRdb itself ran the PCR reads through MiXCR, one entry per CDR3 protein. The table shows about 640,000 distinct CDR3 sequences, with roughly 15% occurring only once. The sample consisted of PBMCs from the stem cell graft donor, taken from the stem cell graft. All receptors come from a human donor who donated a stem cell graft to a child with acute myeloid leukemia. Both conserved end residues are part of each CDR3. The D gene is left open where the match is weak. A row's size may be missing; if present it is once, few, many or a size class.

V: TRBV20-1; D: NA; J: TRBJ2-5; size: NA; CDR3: CSLYEGPGETQYF; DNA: TGCAGTCTGTACGAGGGCCCAGGGGAGACCCAGTACTTC
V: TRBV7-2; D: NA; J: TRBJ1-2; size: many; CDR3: CASSLNSGRTYGYTF; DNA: TGTGCCAGCAGCTTAAATTCAGGGCGGACCTATGGCTACACCTTC
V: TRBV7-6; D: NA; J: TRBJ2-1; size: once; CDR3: CASSLGGGQGDNEQFF; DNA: TGTGCCAGCAGCTTAGGGGGGGGGCAGGGTGACAATGAGCAGTTCTTC
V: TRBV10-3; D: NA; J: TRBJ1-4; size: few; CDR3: CAISESSAGNEKLFF; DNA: TGTGCCATCAGTGAGTCATCGGCAGGGAATGAAAAACTGTTTTTT
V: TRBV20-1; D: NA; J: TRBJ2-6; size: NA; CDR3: CSASDGSGANVLTF; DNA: TGCAGTGCTAGCGACGGCTCTGGGGCCAACGTCCTGACTTTC
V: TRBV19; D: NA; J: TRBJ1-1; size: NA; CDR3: CASSTRGWGAHGIEAFF; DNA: TGTGCCAGTAGTACCCGGGGATGGGGGGCGCATGGGATTGAAGCTTTCTTT
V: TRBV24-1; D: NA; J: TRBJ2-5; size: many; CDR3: CATSDRTVRETQYF; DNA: TGTGCCACCAGTGATCGGACAGTTCGAGAGACCCAGTACTTC
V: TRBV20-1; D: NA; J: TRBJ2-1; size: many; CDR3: CSGGNPSWGGQFF; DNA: TGCAGTGGAGGAAACCCGTCGTGGGGTGGGCAGTTCTTC
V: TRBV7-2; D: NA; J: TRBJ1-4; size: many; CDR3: CASSLRVGDEKLFF; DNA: TGTGCCAGCAGCTTAAGGGTAGGGGATGAAAAACTGTTTTTT
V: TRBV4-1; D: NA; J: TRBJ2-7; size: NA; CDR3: CASPQEGQPHEQYF; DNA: TGCGCCAGCCCTCAGGAGGGACAGCCCCACGAGCAGTACTTC
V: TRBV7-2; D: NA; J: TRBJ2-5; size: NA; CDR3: CASSLNWGSQETQYF; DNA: TGTGCCAGCAGCTTAAACTGGGGGTCACAAGAGACCCAGTACTTC
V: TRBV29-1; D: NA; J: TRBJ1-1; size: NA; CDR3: CSVVTRGAFF; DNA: TGCAGCGTGGTTACCAGGGGAGCTTTCTTT
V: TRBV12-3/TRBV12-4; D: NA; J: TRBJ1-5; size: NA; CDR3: CASSPIGNQPQHF; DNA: TGTGCCAGCAGTCCGATTGGGAATCAGCCCCAGCATTTT
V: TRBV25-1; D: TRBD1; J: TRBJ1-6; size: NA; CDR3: CASSPDRGQGMLGLNSPLHF; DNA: TGTGCCAGCAGCCCCGATCGTGGACAGGGGATGTTGGGTCTAAATTCACCCCTCCACTTT
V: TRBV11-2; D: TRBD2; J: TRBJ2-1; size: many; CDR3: CASSSPRTSGGTGNEQFF; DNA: TGTGCCAGCAGCTCCCCTCGGACTAGCGGGGGGACAGGAAATGAGCAGTTCTTC
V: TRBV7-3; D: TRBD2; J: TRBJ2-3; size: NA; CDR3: CASSPRGSGGASDTQYF; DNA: TGTGCCAGCAGCCCCAGGGGTAGCGGGGGGGCATCAGATACGCAGTATTTT
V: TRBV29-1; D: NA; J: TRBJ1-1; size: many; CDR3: CSGGREGTEAFF; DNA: TGCAGCGGGGGAAGGGAGGGCACTGAAGCTTTCTTT
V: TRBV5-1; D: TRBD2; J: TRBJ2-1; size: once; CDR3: CASSLYGLAVYNEQFF; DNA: TGCGCCAGCAGCTTGTACGGACTAGCGGTTTACAATGAGCAGTTCTTC
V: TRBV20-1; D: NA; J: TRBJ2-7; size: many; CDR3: CSANPGWGSSSYEQYF; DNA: TGCAGTGCTAACCCGGGATGGGGTTCGAGCTCCTACGAGCAGTACTTC
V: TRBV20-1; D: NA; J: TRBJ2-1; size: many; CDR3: CSAQPFRDGPYNEQFF; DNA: TGCAGTGCTCAACCCTTCCGGGACGGGCCCTACAATGAGCAGTTCTTC
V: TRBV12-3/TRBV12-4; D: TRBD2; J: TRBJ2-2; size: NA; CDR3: CASSSGTSVNTGELFF; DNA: TGTGCCAGCAGTTCTGGGACTAGCGTGAACACCGGGGAGCTGTTTTTT
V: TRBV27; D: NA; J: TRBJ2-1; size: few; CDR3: CASSFLGDEQFF; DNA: TGTGCCAGCAGTTTCCTCGGGGATGAGCAGTTCTTC
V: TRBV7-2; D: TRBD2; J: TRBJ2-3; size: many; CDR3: CASSLLAGADTQYF; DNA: TGTGCCAGCAGCTTGCTAGCGGGGGCAGATACGCAGTATTTT
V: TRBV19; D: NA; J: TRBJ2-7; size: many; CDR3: CATSTVPGTYEQYF; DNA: TGTGCCACCTCAACTGTGCCTGGGACCTACGAGCAGTACTTC
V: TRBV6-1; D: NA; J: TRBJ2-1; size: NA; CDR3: CASSPRAGKPLYNEQFF; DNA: TGTGCCAGCAGTCCCAGGGCGGGGAAACCCCTTTACAATGAGCAGTTCTTC
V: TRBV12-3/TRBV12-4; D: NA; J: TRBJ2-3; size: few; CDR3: CASTPRGGTDTQYF; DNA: TGTGCCAGCACCCCTCGAGGAGGCACAGATACGCAGTATTTT
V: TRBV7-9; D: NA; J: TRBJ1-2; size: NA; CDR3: CASTLKGGFNYGYTF; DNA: TGTGCCAGCACCCTCAAAGGGGGGTTTAACTATGGCTACACCTTC
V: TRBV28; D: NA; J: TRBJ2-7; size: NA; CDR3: CASSFNQGNYEQYF; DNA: TGTGCCAGCAGTTTCAATCAGGGGAACTACGAGCAGTACTTC
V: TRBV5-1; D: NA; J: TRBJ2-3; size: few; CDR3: CASSGAGIGVTDTQYF; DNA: TGCGCCAGCAGCGGGGCCGGGATAGGGGTAACAGATACGCAGTATTTT
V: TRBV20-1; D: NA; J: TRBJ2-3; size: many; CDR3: CSATLFSDTQYF; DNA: TGCAGTGCTACCCTCTTTTCCGATACGCAGTATTTT
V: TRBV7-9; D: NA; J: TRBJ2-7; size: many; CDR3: CASEGSGYEQYF; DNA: TGTGCCAGCGAGGGTTCAGGCTACGAGCAGTACTTC
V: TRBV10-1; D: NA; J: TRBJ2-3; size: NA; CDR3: CASSESIRSTDTQYF; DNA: TGCGCCAGCAGTGAGTCTATTCGGAGCACAGATACGCAGTATTTT
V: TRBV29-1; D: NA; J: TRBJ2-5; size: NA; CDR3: CSVGPGLGERETQYF; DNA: TGCAGCGTCGGCCCCGGGCTAGGGGAAAGAGAGACCCAGTACTTC
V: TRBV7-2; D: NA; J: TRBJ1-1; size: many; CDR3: CASTLAPSPEAFF; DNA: TGTGCCAGCACCTTAGCCCCTTCGCCTGAAGCTTTCTTT
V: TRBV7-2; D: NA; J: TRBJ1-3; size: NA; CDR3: CASSSFHSSGNTIYF; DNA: TGTGCCAGCAGCTCTTTCCATAGCTCTGGAAACACCATATATTTT
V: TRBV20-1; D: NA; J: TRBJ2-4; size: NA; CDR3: CSAIQAPGTKNIQYF; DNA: TGCAGTGCGATTCAGGCTCCTGGGACCAAAAACATTCAGTACTTC
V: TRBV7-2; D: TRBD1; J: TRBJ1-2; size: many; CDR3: CASSFSGTAYGYTF; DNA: TGTGCCAGCAGTTTCTCCGGGACAGCCTATGGCTACACCTTC
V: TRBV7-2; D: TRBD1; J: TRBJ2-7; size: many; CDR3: CASSLETGYEQYF; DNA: TGTGCCAGCAGCTTAGAGACAGGGTACGAGCAGTACTTC
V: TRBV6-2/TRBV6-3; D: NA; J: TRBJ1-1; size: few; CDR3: CASIHNSKGEAFF; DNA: TGTGCCAGCATCCATAACTCGAAAGGTGAAGCTTTCTTT
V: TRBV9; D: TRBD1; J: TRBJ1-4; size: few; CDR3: CASSVGDREEKLFF; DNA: TGTGCCAGCAGCGTAGGGGACAGGGAAGAAAAACTGTTTTTT
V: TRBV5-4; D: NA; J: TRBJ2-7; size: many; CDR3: CASSILTGSYEQYF; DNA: TGTGCCAGCAGCATCTTGACGGGATCCTACGAGCAGTACTTC
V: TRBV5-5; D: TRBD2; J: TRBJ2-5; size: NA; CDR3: CASRRASGEARTQYF; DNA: TGTGCCAGCAGAAGAGCTAGCGGGGAGGCGCGGACCCAGTACTTC
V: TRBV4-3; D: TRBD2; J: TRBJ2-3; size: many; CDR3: CASSRDLAGDLTDTQYF; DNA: TGCGCCAGCAGCCGAGATCTAGCGGGGGACCTCACAGATACGCAGTATTTT
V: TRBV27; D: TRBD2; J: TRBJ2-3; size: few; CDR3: CASRPSGGADTQYF; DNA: TGTGCCAGCAGGCCCAGCGGGGGGGCTGATACGCAGTATTTT
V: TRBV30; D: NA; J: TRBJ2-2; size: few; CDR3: CAWRADGTGELFF; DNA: TGTGCCTGGAGAGCTGATGGGACCGGGGAGCTGTTTTTT
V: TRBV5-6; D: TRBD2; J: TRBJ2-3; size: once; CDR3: CASSFHSGGKDTQYF; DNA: TGTGCCAGCAGCTTCCATAGCGGGGGGAAAGATACGCAGTATTTT
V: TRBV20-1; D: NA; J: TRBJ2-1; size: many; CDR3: CSARDWSRTRDNEQFF; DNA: TGCAGTGCTAGAGATTGGAGCAGGACCCGAGACAATGAGCAGTTCTTC
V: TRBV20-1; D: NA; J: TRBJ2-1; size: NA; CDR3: CSARDEMGLSSYNDQFF; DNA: TGCAGTGCTAGAGATGAAATGGGACTGAGCTCCTACAATGACCAGTTCTTC
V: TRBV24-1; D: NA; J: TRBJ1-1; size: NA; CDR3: CATSDLQSTEAFF; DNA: TGTGCCACCAGTGATTTGCAATCCACTGAAGCTTTCTTT
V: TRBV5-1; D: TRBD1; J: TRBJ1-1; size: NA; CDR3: CASSFGTGVFF; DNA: TGCGCCAGCAGCTTCGGGACAGGGGTTTTCTTT
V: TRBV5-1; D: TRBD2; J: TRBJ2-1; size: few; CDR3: CASSLEAGPGDEQFF; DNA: TGCGCCAGCAGCCTCGAAGCGGGGCCCGGGGATGAGCAGTTCTTC
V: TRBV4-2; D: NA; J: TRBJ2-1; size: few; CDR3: CASSQEVRMGNEQFF; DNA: TGTGCCAGCAGCCAAGAAGTTAGGATGGGCAATGAGCAGTTCTTC